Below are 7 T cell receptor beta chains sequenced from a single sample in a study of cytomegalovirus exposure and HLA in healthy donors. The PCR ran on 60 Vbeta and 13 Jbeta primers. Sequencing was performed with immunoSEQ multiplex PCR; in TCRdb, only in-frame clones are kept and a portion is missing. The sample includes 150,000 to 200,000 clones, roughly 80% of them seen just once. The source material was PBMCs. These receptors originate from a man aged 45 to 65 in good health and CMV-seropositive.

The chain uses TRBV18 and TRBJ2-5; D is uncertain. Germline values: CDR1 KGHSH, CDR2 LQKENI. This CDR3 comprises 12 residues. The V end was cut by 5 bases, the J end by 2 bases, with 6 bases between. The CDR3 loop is CASSSNQETQYF. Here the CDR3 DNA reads TGTGCCAGCTCATCCAATCAAGAGACCCAGTACTTC.

This CDR3 is CASSQGLGGAGKETQYF. The CDR3 DNA reads TGCGCCAGCAGCCAAGGACTGGGGGGGGCAGGAAAAGAGACCCAGTACTTC. The chain combines TRBV4-3 with TRBJ2-5; weak D call: TRBD2 (7 bases). The CDR3 length is 17 residues. Germline V gives CDR1 LGHNA, CDR2 YSLEER. V lost 1 base and J 3 bases, leaving 18 bases between the germline ends.

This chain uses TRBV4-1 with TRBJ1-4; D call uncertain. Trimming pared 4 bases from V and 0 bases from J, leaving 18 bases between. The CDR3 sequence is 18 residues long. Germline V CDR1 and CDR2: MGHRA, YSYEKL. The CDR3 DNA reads TGCGCCAGCAGCCTCCGCACTCAAGAGGTTGCAACTAATGAAAAACTGTTTTTT. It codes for CASSLRTQEVATNEKLFF.

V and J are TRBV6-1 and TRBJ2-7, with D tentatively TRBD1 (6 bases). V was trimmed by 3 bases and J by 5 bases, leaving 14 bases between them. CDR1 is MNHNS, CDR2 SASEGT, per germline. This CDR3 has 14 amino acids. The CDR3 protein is CASSELQGKDEQYF. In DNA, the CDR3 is TGTGCCAGCAGTGAGCTTCAGGGGAAGGACGAGCAGTACTTC.

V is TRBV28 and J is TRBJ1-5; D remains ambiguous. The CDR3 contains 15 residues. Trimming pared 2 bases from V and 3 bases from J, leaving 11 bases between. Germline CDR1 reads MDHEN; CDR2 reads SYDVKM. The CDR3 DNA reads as TGTGCCAGCAGTTTAGGTCCAGGTTCCAATCAGCCCCAGCATTTT. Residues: CASSLGPGSNQPQHF.

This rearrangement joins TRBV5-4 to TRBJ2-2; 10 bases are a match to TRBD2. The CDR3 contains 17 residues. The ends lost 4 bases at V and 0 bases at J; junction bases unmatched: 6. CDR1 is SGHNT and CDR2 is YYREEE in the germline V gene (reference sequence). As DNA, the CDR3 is TGTGCCAGCAGCCGTTATACTAGCGGGGCGAACACCGGGGAGCTGTTTTTT. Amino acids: CASSRYTSGANTGELFF.

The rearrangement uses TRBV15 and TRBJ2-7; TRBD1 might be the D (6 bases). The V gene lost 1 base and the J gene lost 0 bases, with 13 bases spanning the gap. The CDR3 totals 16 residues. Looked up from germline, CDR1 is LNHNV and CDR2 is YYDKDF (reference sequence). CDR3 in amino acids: CATSRGGRGSSYEQYF. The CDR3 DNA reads TGTGCCACCAGCAGAGGGGGCAGGGGAAGCTCCTACGAGCAGTACTTC.